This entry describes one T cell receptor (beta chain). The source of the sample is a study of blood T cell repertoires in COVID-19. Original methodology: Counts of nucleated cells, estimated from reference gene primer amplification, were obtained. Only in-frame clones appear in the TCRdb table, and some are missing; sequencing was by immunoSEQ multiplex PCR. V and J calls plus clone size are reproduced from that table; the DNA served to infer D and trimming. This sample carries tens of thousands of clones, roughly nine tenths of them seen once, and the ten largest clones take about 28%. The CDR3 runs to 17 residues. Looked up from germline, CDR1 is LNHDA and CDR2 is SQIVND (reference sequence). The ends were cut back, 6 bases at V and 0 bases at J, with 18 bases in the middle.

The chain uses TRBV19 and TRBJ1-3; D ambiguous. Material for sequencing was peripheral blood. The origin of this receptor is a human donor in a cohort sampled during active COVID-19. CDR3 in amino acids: CASRSPSGKDSGNTIYF. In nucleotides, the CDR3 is TGTGCCAGTAGATCGCCGTCGGGGAAGGACTCTGGAAACACCATATATTTT.